These 2 T cell receptor beta chains share one sample of origin, sequenced in a study of blood T cell repertoires in COVID-19. TCRdb keeps only in-frame clones here, not all; method: immunoSEQ multiplex PCR. This sample has about 180,000 clones, with roughly 85% found just once. Input material: PBMCs or T cells enriched from blood (not recorded which). The receptors were gathered from a man aged 35-49 years who had recovered from COVID-19.

This clone turned up a few times. This rearrangement joins TRBV25-1 to TRBJ1-4; D is ambiguous. Germline values: CDR1 MGHDK, CDR2 SYGVNS. This CDR3 region has 16 residues. With 5 bases removed from V and 2 bases from J, the gap between germline ends came to 15 bases. CDR3 in amino acids: CASSPTTGGTNEKLFF. CDR3 coding DNA: TGTGCCAGCAGTCCGACTACGGGTGGCACTAATGAAAAACTGTTTTTT.

The rearrangement joins TRBV18 to TRBJ1-5; 11 nucleotides agree with TRBD1. Germline V gives CDR1 KGHSH, CDR2 LQKENI. The trim removed 1 base at V and 4 bases at J, leaving 3 bases unmatched. The CDR3 totals 16 residues. DNA of the CDR3: TGTGCCAGCTCACCACGTGGGACAGGGGGGAATCAGCCCCAGCATTTT. Protein product: CASSPRGTGGNQPQHF. The complete variable domain, with remaining parts taken from reference TRBV18 and TRBJ1-5, reads NAGVMQNPRHLVRRRGQEARLRCSPMKGHSHVYWYRQLPEEGLKFMVYLQKENIIDESGMPKERFSAEFPKEGPSILRIQQVVRGDSAAYFCASSPRGTGGNQPQHFGDGTRLSIL.